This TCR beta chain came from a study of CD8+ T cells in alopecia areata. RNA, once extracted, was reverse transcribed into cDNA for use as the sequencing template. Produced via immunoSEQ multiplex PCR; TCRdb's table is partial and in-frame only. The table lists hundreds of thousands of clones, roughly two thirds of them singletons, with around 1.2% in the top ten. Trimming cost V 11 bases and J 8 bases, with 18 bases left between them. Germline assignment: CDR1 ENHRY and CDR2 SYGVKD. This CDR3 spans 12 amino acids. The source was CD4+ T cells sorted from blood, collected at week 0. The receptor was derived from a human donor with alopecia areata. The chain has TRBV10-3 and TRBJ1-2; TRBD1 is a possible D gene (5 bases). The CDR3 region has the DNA TGTGCCTCCTCGGGGGACCTAGTCGGCTACACCTTC. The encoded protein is CASSGDLVGYTF.